The 19 T cell receptor beta chains given below trace back to one sample, sequenced in a study of early T cells in non-severe SARS-CoV-2 infection. TCRdb independently ran MiXCR on the 5' RACE reads; one entry per CDR3 protein. The sample includes about 81,000 distinct CDR3 sequences, roughly 6% of them seen just once. Sequencing input: whole blood. The receptor set was obtained from an adult who was a healthcare worker with PCR-confirmed SARS-CoV-2 infection or an uninfected control (not recorded which).

This clonotype was counted only a few times. V and J are TRBV10-1 and TRBJ1-2; no definite D call. The CDR3 has 13 amino acids. Between the trimmed V and J ends, which lost 3 bases and 2 bases, there was a span of 7 bases. Germline V gene data show CDR1 as WNHNN and CDR2 as SYGVQD (reference sequence). DNA of the CDR3: TGCGCCAGCAGTGAAGCCCGAAACTATGGCTACACCTTC. Translated: CASSEARNYGYTF.

A few counts support this clonotype. CDR3 nucleotide sequence: TGTGCCAGCACCCTGGGGCCTAGCGGGTCGTACGAGCAGTACTTC. It codes for CASTLGPSGSYEQYF. V and J are TRBV28 and TRBJ2-7, with 8 bases matching TRBD2. Germline V gene data show CDR1 as MDHEN and CDR2 as SYDVKM. CDR3 length: 15 amino acids. V lost 7 bases and J lost 4; bases outside the gene matches: 12.

The chain has TRBV7-2 and TRBJ2-7; D tentatively reads TRBD1 or TRBD2 (5 bases each). V lost 5 bases and J lost 7, with 15 bases in between. The CDR3 has 13 residues. From germline, CDR1 is SGHTA and CDR2 FQGNSA. The CDR3 loop reads CASSRGPFGEQYF. CDR3 sequence (DNA): TGTGCCAGCAGCCGGGGACCTTTTGGGGAGCAGTACTTC.

In this sample, this clonotype turned up many times. The rearrangement uses TRBV5-5 and TRBJ1-2; D is ambiguous. Germline V lookup: CDR1 SGHKS, CDR2 YYEKEE (reference sequence). V lost 0 bases to trimming and J lost 4 bases, with 7 bases between them. The CDR3 has 13 residues. The DNA of the CDR3 is TGTGCCAGCAGCTTGGCGGCAAGCTATGGCTACACCTTC. This codes for CASSLAASYGYTF.

This clonotype showed up many times. The chain employs TRBV28 and TRBJ1-1; a weak D match, TRBD1 (5 bases). The germline V and J ends were trimmed by 2 bases and 7 bases, with 11 bases remaining between them. The CDR3 is 13 amino acids. Germline V gene data show CDR1 as MDHEN and CDR2 as SYDVKM. The DNA of the CDR3 is TGTGCCAGCAGTTTAGGAGGGGCCCTTGAAGCTTTCTTT. It encodes CASSLGGALEAFF.

This clonotype occurred many times. V usage is TRBV6-2 or TRBV6-3 and J usage is TRBJ2-5, with D uncertain. Germline V lookup: CDR1 MNHEY, CDR2 SVGEGT. The length of the CDR3 is 14 residues. The germline V and J ends were trimmed by 2 bases and 5 bases, with 12 bases remaining between them. CDR3 nucleotides: TGTGCCAGCAGTTACGGGAACCTACGGGAGACCCAGTACTTC. This encodes CASSYGNLRETQYF.

This chain connects TRBV7-2 to TRBJ2-3, with D possibly TRBD1 on 5 matching bases. Looked up from germline, CDR1 is SGHTA and CDR2 is FQGNSA. V was clipped by 1 base and J by 1 base, with 9 bases between them. CDR3 length: 15 amino acids. CDR3 loop: CASSLGGRGTDTQYF. In nucleotides, the CDR3 is TGTGCCAGCAGCTTAGGGGGCAGGGGCACAGATACGCAGTATTTT. Drawing the rest from reference TRBV7-2 and TRBJ2-3, the complete variable domain is GAGVSQSPSNKVTEKGKDVELRCDPISGHTALYWYRQSLGQGLEFLIYFQGNSAPDKSGLPSDRFSAERTGGSVSTLTIQRTQQEDSAVYLCASSLGGRGTDTQYFGPGTRLTVL.

This clonotype has at least ten counts. The genes are TRBV29-1 and TRBJ1-5; D might be TRBD1 (6 bases). Trimming pared 4 bases from V and 3 bases from J, leaving 10 bases between. CDR1 and CDR2 (germline): SQVTM, ANQGSEA. There are 13 residues in the CDR3. CDR3 protein: CSVGAGANQPQHF. The CDR3 DNA follows: TGCAGCGTTGGGGCAGGGGCCAATCAGCCCCAGCATTTT.

This clonotype was seen a handful of times. The chain couples TRBV7-8 to TRBJ2-7; 8 bases agree with TRBD1. The CDR3 length is 14 residues. In germline, CDR1 is SGHVS, CDR2 FQNEAQ. V lost 5 bases to trimming and J lost 3 bases; unmatched junction nucleotides: 6. The CDR3 DNA reads TGTGCCAGCAGCCGCGACAGGGGCGGCTACGAGCAGTACTTC. This gives the protein CASSRDRGGYEQYF.

This clonotype was seen more than once but under ten times. The chain joins TRBV12-3 or TRBV12-4 to TRBJ1-4, with a possible D match to TRBD1 (5 bases). Trimming took 4 bases from V and 7 from J, leaving 13 bases between them. The CDR3 runs 14 residues. CDR3 nucleotides: TGTGCCAGCAGTTACCGGCTGAGGGGTGAAAAACTGTTTTTT. It encodes CASSYRLRGEKLFF.

This clonotype was detected ten times or more. This rearrangement joins TRBV18 to TRBJ1-6, with TRBD1 matching over 7 bases. The V gene's germline CDR1 is KGHSH and CDR2 LQKENI. With V trimmed by 5 bases and J by 9 bases, 10 bases remained unmatched. The CDR3 extends over 15 amino acids. The CDR3 region has the DNA TGTGCCAGCTCATCACAGGGGCGCGGGAGTTCACCCCTCCACTTT. It encodes CASSSQGRGSSPLHF.

CDR3: CASSGTSETDTQYF. In DNA form, the CDR3 reads TGTGCCAGCAGCGGCACTAGCGAGACAGATACGCAGTATTTT. V gene TRBV4-2 combines with J gene TRBJ2-3; the match to TRBD2 covers 7 bases. V dropped 5 bases and J dropped 3; count of bases not matched to a gene: 5. This CDR3 is 14 amino acids long. Germline CDR1 is LGHNA and CDR2 is YNFKEQ.

This clonotype was seen repeatedly, ten times or more. The chain is built from TRBV2 and TRBJ2-7; D remains ambiguous. The V and J ends lost 1 base and 5 bases respectively, with 24 bases between them. Germline V gene lookup returns CDR1 SNHLY and CDR2 FYNNEI. This CDR3 spans 18 amino acids. As DNA, the CDR3 is TGTGCCAGCAGTGAAGTGGTGGGTCTAGGAACCTCGCCCCACGAGCAGTACTTC. Translated: CASSEVVGLGTSPHEQYF.

Many counts were recorded for this clonotype. This chain joins TRBV20-1 and TRBJ1-2; D possibly corresponds to TRBD1 (5 bases). Germline V gene data show CDR1 as DFQATT and CDR2 as SNEGSKA (reference sequence). The V end lost 1 base, the J end lost 5 bases, and 17 bases lay between the germline ends. CDR3 size: 15 residues. The DNA of the CDR3 is TGCAGTGCTAGAGCAGATGGGACCGATAATTATGGCTACACCTTC. Its translation: CSARADGTDNYGYTF.

The V and J genes are TRBV4-3 and TRBJ2-6, with D unclear. Germline V gene data show CDR1 as LGHNA and CDR2 as YSLEER. This CDR3 spans 15 amino acids. V shed 2 bases and J shed 0 bases, with 5 bases lying between them. In DNA, the CDR3 is TGCGCCAGCAGCCAAAGGAGCTCTGGGGCCAACGTCCTGACTTTC. Amino acids: CASSQRSSGANVLTF.

This clonotype appeared many times. The rearrangement uses TRBV29-1 and TRBJ2-7, with 10 positions matching TRBD1. Germline V gene sequence: CDR1 SQVTM, CDR2 ANQGSEA. This CDR3 has 13 residues. With 7 bases clipped from V and 1 base from J, the junction kept 4 bases outside the gene matches. CDR3 sequence (DNA): TGCAGCGCTAGACAGGGGGCTTCCTACGAGCAGTACTTC. It specifies CSARQGASYEQYF.

This clonotype appeared a few times. The chain links TRBV18 to TRBJ1-1; 7 bases agree with TRBD1. This CDR3 comprises 14 residues. With 6 bases clipped from V and 8 bases from J, the junction kept 12 bases outside the gene matches. CDR1 is KGHSH, CDR2 LQKENI, per germline. The CDR3 bases are TGTGCCAGCTCCGATAAGGGGGGACAGTTCGAAGCTTTCTTT. Protein product: CASSDKGGQFEAFF.

This clonotype came up a few times. The V call is TRBV18, the J call TRBJ1-2; D is possibly TRBD1 (6 bases). The CDR3 has 16 residues. Trimming took 3 bases from V and 4 from J, leaving 18 bases between them. Germline loops: CDR1 KGHSH, CDR2 LQKENI. This CDR3 reads CASSPSGGGRIYGYTF. The CDR3 nucleotides are TGTGCCAGCTCACCCTCAGGTGGGGGCCGTATCTATGGCTACACCTTC.

This clonotype showed up many times. V and J are TRBV5-4 and TRBJ2-1, with D possibly being TRBD1 (5 bases). Germline CDR1 SGHNT, CDR2 YYREEE (reference sequence). The CDR3 has 13 amino acids. V was pared by 6 bases and J by 8 bases, with 15 bases between. The CDR3 DNA reads TGTGCCAGCACCGTTGGGGCCCGAGATGAGCAGTTCTTC. Translating gives CASTVGARDEQFF.